This record covers a single T cell receptor (beta chain). The CDR3 has 15 amino acids. Germline V CDR1 and CDR2: SGDLS, YYNGEE. The V gene end was trimmed by 4 bases and the J gene end by 3 bases; junction bases not matched to a gene: 10. The sample is drawn from a study of blood T cell repertoires in COVID-19. Generated by immunoSEQ multiplex PCR, the TCRdb table keeps only in-frame clones and is missing some. Among about 320,000 clones listed, nearly 90% were seen once. This TCR derives from a woman in her twenties or thirties who had recovered from COVID-19. The gene calls are TRBV9 and TRBJ2-7; TRBD1 aligns across 7 bases. Sequencing was performed on PBMCs or T cells enriched from blood (not recorded which). The CDR3 nucleotides read TGTGCCAGCAGCCTCGAGGGACAGCGTAACTACGAGCAGTACTTC. Encoded protein: CASSLEGQRNYEQYF.